The 13 T cell receptor beta chains reported below all come from one sample, sequenced in a study of blood T cell repertoires in COVID-19. The repertoire was sequenced with immunoSEQ multiplex PCR; TCRdb's copy has only in-frame clones and lacks some. The data contain fewer than 80,000 clones, approximately 86% of them seen just once; the ten biggest clones take up around 6%. Sequences were obtained from peripheral blood. These receptors were collected from a man aged 80 or over with COVID-19, enrolled during active disease.

V usage is TRBV27 and J usage is TRBJ1-2; possibly TRBD1 for D (6 bases). CDR3 length: 13 amino acids. The germline V gene has CDR1 MNHEY and CDR2 SMNVEV (reference sequence). Trimming took off 8 bases at V and 7 bases at J, with 17 bases between the two ends. The CDR3 region has the DNA TGTGCCAGCGGGTTAGGGGGGGCGCGTGGCTACACCTTC. It translates to CASGLGGARGYTF.

The gene calls are TRBV18 and TRBJ1-6; D is undetermined. The CDR3 length is 12 residues. In germline, CDR1 is KGHSH, CDR2 LQKENI. Trimming cost V 6 bases and J 6 bases, with 6 bases left between them. In DNA form, the CDR3 reads TGTGCCAGCTCCGCGTCTAATTCACCCCTCCACTTT. It specifies CASSASNSPLHF.

The rearrangement links TRBV11-2 to TRBJ2-3; 14 nucleotides match TRBD2. J lost 4 bases, V lost 5 bases, and 2 bases had no gene match. This CDR3 comprises 15 residues. CDR1 SGHAT and CDR2 FQNNGV come from the germline V gene. The CDR3 protein is CASSQTSGGADTQYF. The CDR3 DNA sequence: TGTGCCAGCAGCCAGACTAGCGGGGGGGCAGATACGCAGTATTTT. The full variable domain, in which reference TRBV11-2 and TRBJ2-3 provide the parts outside the CDR3, is EAGVAQSPRYKIIEKRQSVAFWCNPISGHATLYWYQQILGQGPKLLIQFQNNGVVDDSQLPKDRFSAERLKGVDSTLKIQPAKLEDSAVYLCASSQTSGGADTQYFGPGTRLTVL.

The chain recombines TRBV28 with TRBJ1-2; D unresolved. Trimming shortened V by 5 bases and J by 8 bases, and 12 bases separated the two germline ends. Germline V gives CDR1 MDHEN, CDR2 SYDVKM. The CDR3 totals 12 residues. CDR3 loop: CASSLLAVGYTF. The CDR3 DNA reads TGTGCCAGCAGTCTCCTGGCGGTGGGCTACACCTTC.

This chain uses TRBV7-9 with TRBJ1-4; 9 bases match TRBD1. The length of the CDR3 is 16 residues. The V gene's germline CDR1 is SEHNR and CDR2 FQNEAQ (reference sequence). Trimming removed 6 bases from V and 8 bases from J; junction bases left unmatched: 13. The CDR3 DNA is TGTGCCAGCAGTTCGACTCCGGGACAGGGTAACGAAAAACTGTTTTTT. Protein: CASSSTPGQGNEKLFF.

The chain carries TRBV6-5 and TRBJ1-1; D remains ambiguous. The CDR3 is 13 amino acids. The V end lost 8 bases, the J end lost 4 bases, and 14 bases lay between the germline ends. Germline V lookup: CDR1 MNHEY, CDR2 SVGAGI. DNA for the CDR3: TGTGCCAGCGGCTACCAGGAGGGCACTGAAGCTTTCTTT. Encoded protein: CASGYQEGTEAFF.

The chain recombines TRBV6-1 with TRBJ1-2, with D possibly being TRBD1 (5 bases). Germline CDR1 MNHNS, CDR2 SASEGT. The CDR3 length is 13 residues. Trimming took 2 bases from V and 8 from J, leaving 12 bases between them. The CDR3 sequence is CASSESGQGGYTF. The CDR3 region has the DNA TGTGCCAGCAGTGAATCAGGGCAAGGGGGCTACACCTTC.

V gene TRBV3-1 (or the pseudogene TRBV3-2) combines with J gene TRBJ2-3; D may be TRBD2 (5 bases). CDR1 and CDR2 (germline): LGHDT, YNNKEL (reference sequence). The CDR3 extends over 13 amino acids. Deletions cut 4 bases from V and 6 bases from J, with 11 bases between. For the CDR3, the DNA is TGTGCCAGCAGCCTAGCGAAAGGGGATACGCAGTATTTT. It is translated as CASSLAKGDTQYF.

This sequence joins TRBV5-4 and TRBJ1-3; D remains unclear. Trimming took 4 bases from V and 0 from J, leaving 8 bases between them. CDR3 length: 14 amino acids. Looked up from germline, CDR1 is SGHNT and CDR2 is YYREEE (reference sequence). As DNA, the CDR3 is TGTGCCAGCAGCGCGGAGGGCTCTGGAAACACCATATATTTT. This translates into CASSAEGSGNTIYF.

This chain joins TRBV2 and TRBJ1-1, with 10 bases fitting TRBD1. The CDR3 extends over 14 amino acids. Germline assignment: CDR1 SNHLY and CDR2 FYNNEI. Trimming cost V 5 bases and J 4 bases; bases outside gene matches: 4. In DNA, the CDR3 is TGTGCCAGCAGTCCGGACAGGGGGTTCACTGAAGCTTTCTTT. Translation: CASSPDRGFTEAFF.

V and J are TRBV5-6 and TRBJ1-6, with 10 bases fitting TRBD1. J was trimmed by 7 bases and V by 3 bases; bases with no gene match: 4. CDR3 length: 15 amino acids. Germline CDR1 SGHDT, CDR2 YYEEEE. The CDR3 coding sequence is TGTGCCAGCAGCTCAGAGGACAGGGGGAATTCACCCCTCCACTTT. This encodes CASSSEDRGNSPLHF.

V gene TRBV5-4 combines with J gene TRBJ2-7; the match to TRBD2 covers 10 bases. The V gene end was trimmed by 5 bases and the J gene end by 5 bases; junction bases not matched to a gene: 7. The germline CDR1 and CDR2 sequences are SGHNT and YYREEE (reference sequence). This CDR3 is 14 amino acids long. DNA for the CDR3: TGTGCCAGCAGTCCAGCGGGGGGGGGCCACGAGCAGTACTTC. This gives the protein CASSPAGGGHEQYF.

This chain joins TRBV12-3 or TRBV12-4 and TRBJ1-1; no clear D gene. This CDR3 region has 13 residues. V lost 6 bases and J lost 11, with 19 bases in between. The CDR3 coding sequence is TGTGCCAGCAGCCCCACCATTGGTTTACGGGCTTTCTTT. Its translation is CASSPTIGLRAFF.